The 20 T cell receptor beta chains reported below all come from one sample, sequenced in a study of beta chain features in type 1 diabetes. Sequencing targeted expressed TCRB transcripts, as all isolated RNA had been reverse transcribed. Method: immunoSEQ multiplex PCR; TCRdb's copy keeps in-frame clones and lacks some. The sample contains 300,000 to 350,000 clones, roughly a fifth of which appear only once. The source material was naive CD4+ T cells from blood. The origin of the receptors is a woman under 30 in good health.

The chain has TRBV11-2 and TRBJ2-5; TRBD2 aligns across 11 bases. Per the germline V gene, CDR1 is SGHAT and CDR2 is FQNNGV. CDR3 length: 16 amino acids. V dropped 0 bases and J dropped 3; count of bases not matched to a gene: 3. DNA of the CDR3: TGTGCCAGCAGCTTAGAGGCTAGCGGGGGGAAAGAGACCCAGTACTTC. It encodes CASSLEASGGKETQYF.

V usage is TRBV27 and J usage is TRBJ1-4; the D is unclear. Deletions cut 3 bases from V and 7 bases from J, with 9 bases between. Germline V CDR1 and CDR2: MNHEY, SMNVEV (reference sequence). The CDR3 length is 13 residues. In DNA, the CDR3 is TGTGCCAGCAGTTTGAGGGTTACTGAAAAACTGTTTTTT. Amino acid sequence: CASSLRVTEKLFF.

There are a few counts of this clone. This chain joins TRBV30 and TRBJ2-1; 9 bases are a match to TRBD2. This CDR3 spans 14 amino acids. CDR1 and CDR2 from the germline V gene are GTSNPN and SVGIG (reference sequence). Trimming cost V 8 bases and J 8 bases; bases outside gene matches: 13. The CDR3 DNA is TGTGCCACCCACGGGCTAGCGGGACTCCATGAGCAGTTCTTC. This sequence encodes CATHGLAGLHEQFF.

The sample holds a few counts of this clone. The rearrangement joins TRBV7-9 to TRBJ2-4; a weak D match, TRBD1 (6 bases). Germline V gene lookup returns CDR1 SEHNR and CDR2 FQNEAQ (reference sequence). The CDR3 extends over 15 amino acids. The V end was cut by 4 bases, the J end by 0 bases, with 10 bases between. The CDR3 spells CASSSQGIAKNIQYF. The CDR3 DNA reads as TGTGCCAGCAGCTCGCAGGGGATAGCCAAAAACATTCAGTACTTC. Based on the CDR3 plus reference TRBV7-9 and TRBJ2-4, the full variable domain is DTGVSQNPRHKITKRGQNVTFRCDPISEHNRLYWYRQTLGQGPEFLTYFQNEAQLEKSRLLSDRFSAERPKGSFSTLEIQRTEQGDSAMYLCASSSQGIAKNIQYFGAGTRLSVL.

V is TRBV5-1 and J is TRBJ2-1, with D unresolved. CDR1 is SGHRS, CDR2 YFSETQ, per germline. CDR3 length: 13 amino acids. With 1 base removed from V and 6 bases from J, the gap between germline ends came to 8 bases. The CDR3 DNA reads TGCGCCAGCAGCTTGATAGCCGGCAATGAGCAGTTCTTC. It yields the protein CASSLIAGNEQFF.

This clone appeared a few times. Other DNA sequences in this sample translate to the same CDR3. This chain joins TRBV7-9 and TRBJ2-5; no clear D gene. V lost 5 bases and J lost 4, with 5 bases in between. The CDR3 sequence is 11 residues long. Per the germline V gene, CDR1 is SEHNR and CDR2 is FQNEAQ (reference sequence). As DNA, the CDR3 is TGTGCCAGCAGCCCCTCAGAGACCCAGTACTTC. It translates to CASSPSETQYF.

This sequence joins TRBV11-2 and TRBJ2-5, with 14 bases that match TRBD2. This CDR3 region has 17 residues. The V segment lost 4 bases and the J segment 5 bases; nucleotides outside the gene matches: 9. Germline loops: CDR1 SGHAT, CDR2 FQNNGV. CDR3 loop: CASSSTSGRVLPETQYF. The CDR3 coding sequence is TGTGCCAGCAGCTCGACTAGCGGGAGGGTTCTGCCCGAGACCCAGTACTTC.

This clone showed up just a few times. V is TRBV11-2 and J is TRBJ2-7; TRBD2 matches at 11 bases. The ends lost 6 bases at V and 0 bases at J; junction bases unmatched: 4. The CDR3 sequence is 15 residues long. Germline CDR1 and CDR2: SGHAT and FQNNGV. The CDR3 nucleotides read TGTGCCAGCAGACCAACTAGCGGGAGCTCCTACGAGCAGTACTTC. Translating it yields CASRPTSGSSYEQYF.

This clone has only a few counts. This chain connects TRBV11-1 to TRBJ2-5; the D gene is possibly TRBD2 (5 bases). Trimming left V 2 bases short and J 1 base short, with 8 bases between. The CDR3 spans 14 residues. Germline V CDR1 and CDR2: SGHAT, FQDESV (reference sequence). This CDR3 is CASSLSEGQETQYF. The CDR3 DNA is TGTGCCAGCAGCTTATCAGAGGGCCAAGAGACCCAGTACTTC.

This clone turned up a few times. V usage is TRBV4-1 and J usage is TRBJ1-3; D gene uncertain. Germline loops: CDR1 MGHRA, CDR2 YSYEKL. The CDR3 spans 17 residues. V lost 0 bases and J lost 1, with 13 bases in between. The CDR3, as DNA: TGCGCCAGCAGCCAAGAGAACCGGGAAAGTTCTGGAAACACCATATATTTT. It is translated as CASSQENRESSGNTIYF.

The CDR3 nucleotides are TGTGCCAGCTCACCAACAGGGGCGCCAAATCAGCCCCAGCATTTT. Its translation: CASSPTGAPNQPQHF. This sequence joins TRBV18 and TRBJ1-5; TRBD1 matches 7 bases. The junction had 5 bases not matched to a gene; V was cut back by 2 bases and J by 4 bases. CDR3 length equals 15 residues. CDR1 and CDR2 (germline): KGHSH, LQKENI. Together with reference TRBV18 and TRBJ1-5, the CDR3 gives the full variable domain: NAGVMQNPRHLVRRRGQEARLRCSPMKGHSHVYWYRQLPEEGLKFMVYLQKENIIDESGMPKERFSAEFPKEGPSILRIQQVVRGDSAAYFCASSPTGAPNQPQHFGDGTRLSIL.

The sample holds a few counts of this clone. The J gene is TRBJ2-3, the V gene TRBV5-4; a weak D match, TRBD2 (6 bases). Trimming left V 1 base short and J 6 bases short, with 15 bases between. The CDR3 spans 15 residues. CDR1 SGHNT and CDR2 YYREEE come from the germline V gene (reference sequence). The CDR3 DNA reads as TGTGCCAGCAGCTTGAGGCCCGCGGGACCCGATACGCAGTATTTT. Translating gives CASSLRPAGPDTQYF.

This chain connects TRBV14 to TRBJ2-6; D uncertain. Trimming removed 3 bases from V and 0 bases from J, with 3 bases in between. The CDR3 totals 14 residues. Germline-derived CDR1 and CDR2 are SGHDN and FVKESK. In nucleotides, the CDR3 is TGTGCCAGCAGCCAGTACTCTGGGGCCAACGTCCTGACTTTC. Translation gives CASSQYSGANVLTF. The variable domain in full, completed from reference TRBV14 and TRBJ2-6, reads EAGVTQFPSHSVIEKGQTVTLRCDPISGHDNLYWYRRVMGKEIKFLLHFVKESKQDESGMPNNRFLAERTGGTYSTLKVQPAELEDSGVYFCASSQYSGANVLTFGAGSRLTVL.

This clone was counted between two and nine times. The CDR3 coding sequence is TGCGCCAGCAGCGAGGAGGTTGACACTGAAGCTTTCTTT. Its translation: CASSEEVDTEAFF. V and J are TRBV5-1 and TRBJ1-1; no clear D gene. The CDR3 runs 13 residues. The ends were cut back, 4 bases at V and 3 bases at J, with 10 bases in the middle. The germline V gene encodes CDR1 SGHRS and CDR2 YFSETQ.

The chain is built from TRBV30 and TRBJ1-3; possibly TRBD1 for D (5 bases). The CDR3 spans 15 residues. Germline V CDR1 and CDR2: GTSNPN, SVGIG (reference sequence). V dropped 1 base and J dropped 4 bases, with 14 bases sitting between them. The CDR3 loop is CAWSGSRVPGNTIYF. The CDR3 nucleotides are TGTGCCTGGAGTGGAAGCAGGGTGCCCGGAAACACCATATATTTT. Full variable domain (rest looked up from reference TRBV30 and TRBJ1-3): SQTIHQWPATLVQPVGSPLSLECTVEGTSNPNLYWYRQAAGRGLQLLFYSVGIGQISSEVPQNLSASRPQDRQFILSSKKLLLSDSGFYLCAWSGSRVPGNTIYFGEGSWLTVV.

This clone was seen a few times. V gene TRBV27 combines with J gene TRBJ1-1; the match to TRBD1 covers 7 bases. The CDR3 spans 13 residues. After removal of 4 bases from V and 5 bases from J, the junction contained 4 bases not matched to a gene. The germline CDR1 and CDR2 sequences are MNHEY and SMNVEV (reference sequence). CDR3: CASSWAGGTEAFF. CDR3 coding DNA: TGTGCCAGCAGTTGGGCAGGGGGAACTGAAGCTTTCTTT.

The chain joins TRBV12-5 to TRBJ2-7, with 9 positions matching TRBD1. V lost 3 bases and J lost 1; bases outside the gene matches: 1. This CDR3 is 14 amino acids long. Germline V gene lookup returns CDR1 LGHNT and CDR2 FRNRAP. The CDR3 sequence: CASGFGQGSYEQYF. The CDR3 region has the DNA TGTGCTAGTGGTTTTGGACAGGGGTCCTACGAGCAGTACTTC.

This clone occurred a few times. This chain joins TRBV5-6 and TRBJ2-7; TRBD1 matches 12 bases. The CDR3 is 16 amino acids. Trimming removed 1 base from V and 7 bases from J; junction bases left unmatched: 9. CDR1 and CDR2 (germline): SGHDT, YYEEEE. The CDR3 region is CASSLYGTGGTREQYF. The DNA for the CDR3 is TGTGCCAGCAGCTTGTATGGGACAGGGGGCACAAGGGAGCAGTACTTC.

The chain couples TRBV2 to TRBJ1-2; maybe TRBD1 (6 bases). The CDR3 sequence is 16 residues long. CDR1 and CDR2 from the germline V gene are SNHLY and FYNNEI. Trimming cost V 6 bases and J 2 bases, with 19 bases left between them. The CDR3 spells CASRATTGPLNYGYTF. CDR3 sequence (DNA): TGTGCCAGCAGAGCGACAACAGGGCCTCTCAACTATGGCTACACCTTC.

The V gene is TRBV5-1, the J gene TRBJ1-5; no firm D call. The V end lost 1 base, the J end lost 2 bases, and 10 bases lay between the germline ends. The CDR3 consists of 15 residues. From germline, CDR1 is SGHRS and CDR2 YFSETQ. The CDR3 region is CASSLRGMGNQPQHF. CDR3 nucleotides: TGCGCCAGCAGCTTGAGAGGGATGGGCAATCAGCCCCAGCATTTT.